This T cell receptor beta chain is drawn from a study of T cell responses to AZD1222 COVID-19 vaccine. Study results and caveats: The study sampled repertoires only after the peak T cell response. The study identified only a handful of AZD1222 recipients as seropositive at baseline. In a largely white British group with more females than males, clonal diversity was possibly underestimated.

Samples with a second dose at about 4 or about 12 weeks were pooled together. About this clone itself: Its cognate antigen is unknown.

The method was immunoSEQ multiplex PCR; TCRdb's version includes in-frame clones alone and lacks a portion of them. The sample contains about 130,000 clones, approximately 90% of which appear only once. The sample in question was peripheral blood, obtained 28 days after the second AZD1222 dose. The clonotype originates from an adult who received the AZD1222 COVID-19 vaccine.

The CDR3 is CASSLQESYGYTF. DNA of the CDR3: TGTGCCAGTAGTCTTCAGGAATCCTATGGCTACACCTTC. The rearrangement links TRBV19 to TRBJ1-2; D call uncertain. This CDR3 comprises 13 residues. CDR1 LNHDA and CDR2 SQIVND come from the germline V gene (reference sequence). V was clipped by 5 bases and J by 4 bases, with 11 bases between them.